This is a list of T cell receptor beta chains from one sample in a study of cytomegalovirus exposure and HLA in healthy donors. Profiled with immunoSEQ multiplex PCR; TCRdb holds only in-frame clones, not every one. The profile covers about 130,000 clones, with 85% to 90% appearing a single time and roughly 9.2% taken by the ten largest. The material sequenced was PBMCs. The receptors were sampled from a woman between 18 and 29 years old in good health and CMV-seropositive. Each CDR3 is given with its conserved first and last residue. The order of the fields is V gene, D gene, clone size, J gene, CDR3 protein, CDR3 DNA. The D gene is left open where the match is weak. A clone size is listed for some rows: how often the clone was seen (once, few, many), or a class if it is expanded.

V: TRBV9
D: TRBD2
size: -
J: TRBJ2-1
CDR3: CASSGPPGSGAFSEQFF
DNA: TGTGCCAGCAGCGGGCCCCCGGGTAGCGGGGCCTTTTCTGAGCAGTTCTTC

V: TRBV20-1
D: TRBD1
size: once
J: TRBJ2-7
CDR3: CSGQGVYEQYF
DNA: TGCAGTGGTCAGGGGGTTTACGAGCAGTACTTC

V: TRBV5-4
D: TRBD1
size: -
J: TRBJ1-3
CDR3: CASSWTGSPGNTIYF
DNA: TGTGCCAGCAGCTGGACAGGGAGTCCTGGAAACACCATATATTTT

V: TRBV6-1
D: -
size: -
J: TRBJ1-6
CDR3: CASITGYNSPLHF
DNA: TGTGCCAGCATTACAGGGTATAATTCACCCCTCCACTTT

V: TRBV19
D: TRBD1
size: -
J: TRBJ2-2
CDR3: CASSPGQGTGELFF
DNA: TGTGCCAGTAGTCCCGGACAGGGGACCGGGGAGCTGTTTTTT

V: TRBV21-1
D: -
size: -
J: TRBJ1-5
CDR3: CASSKALMGDRGQPQHF
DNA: TGTGCCAGCAGCAAAGCGCTGATGGGGGACAGGGGCCAGCCCCAGCATTTT

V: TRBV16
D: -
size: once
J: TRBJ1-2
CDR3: CASSQSQQGYYGYTF
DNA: TGTGCCAGCAGCCAATCACAACAGGGCTACTATGGCTACACCTTC

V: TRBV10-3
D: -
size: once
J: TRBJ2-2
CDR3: CAISVSKGAGELFF
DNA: TGTGCCATCAGTGTTTCGAAGGGGGCCGGGGAGCTGTTTTTT

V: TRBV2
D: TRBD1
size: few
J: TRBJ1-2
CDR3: CASTDRVNYGYTF
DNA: TGTGCCAGCACCGACAGGGTGAACTATGGCTACACCTTC

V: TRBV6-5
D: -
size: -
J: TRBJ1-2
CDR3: CASSGGGARGYTF
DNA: TGTGCCAGCAGCGGCGGTGGGGCGCGGGGCTACACCTTC

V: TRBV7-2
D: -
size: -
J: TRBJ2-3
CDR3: CASSFGADTQYF
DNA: TGTGCCAGCAGCTTTGGAGCAGATACGCAGTATTTT

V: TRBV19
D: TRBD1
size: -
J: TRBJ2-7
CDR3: CASSPIWTGSYEQYF
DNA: TGTGCCAGTAGCCCTATTTGGACAGGCTCCTACGAGCAGTACTTC

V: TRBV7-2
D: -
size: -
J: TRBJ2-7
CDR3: CASSLVSGTLITYEQYF
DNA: TGTGCCAGCAGCTTAGTATCCGGGACACTCATTACTTACGAGCAGTACTTC

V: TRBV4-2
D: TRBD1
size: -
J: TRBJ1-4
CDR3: CASSQEVRTGEKLFF
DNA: TGTGCCAGCAGCCAAGAGGTTCGGACAGGAGAAAAACTGTTTTTT

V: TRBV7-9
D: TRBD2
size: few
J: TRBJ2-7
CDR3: CASSSSGGESYEQYF
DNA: TGTGCCAGCAGCTCTAGCGGGGGGGAATCTTACGAGCAGTACTTC

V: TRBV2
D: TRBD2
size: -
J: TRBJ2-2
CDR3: CALLEAGGPDGELFF
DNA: TGTGCCTTATTAGAGGCGGGGGGGCCTGACGGGGAGCTGTTTTTT

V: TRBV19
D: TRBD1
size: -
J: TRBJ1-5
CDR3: CASSIGGQGYQPQHF
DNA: TGTGCCAGTAGTATCGGAGGACAGGGATATCAGCCCCAGCATTTT

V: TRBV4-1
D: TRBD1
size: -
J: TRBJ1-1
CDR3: CASSRTTGAFDTEAFF
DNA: TGCGCCAGCAGCCGAACGACAGGGGCCTTTGACACTGAAGCTTTCTTT

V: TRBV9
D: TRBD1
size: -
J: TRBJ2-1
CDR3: CASSVRTGTGGGNEQFF
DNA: TGTGCCAGCAGCGTCAGGACCGGGACAGGGGGTGGCAATGAGCAGTTCTTC

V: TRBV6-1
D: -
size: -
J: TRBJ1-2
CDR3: CASSRTKYGYTF
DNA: TGTGCCAGCAGCCGGACAAAGTATGGCTACACCTTC

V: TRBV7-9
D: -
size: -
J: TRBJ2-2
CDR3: CASILPNTGELFF
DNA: TGTGCCAGCATCCTTCCGAACACCGGGGAGCTGTTTTTT

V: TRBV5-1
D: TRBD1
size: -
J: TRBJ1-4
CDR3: CASSLEPRGLGRVDEKLFF
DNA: TGCGCCAGCAGCTTGGAGCCCAGGGGGTTGGGTCGAGTAGATGAAAAACTGTTTTTT

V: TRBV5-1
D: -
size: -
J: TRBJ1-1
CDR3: CASSFQENTEAFF
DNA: TGCGCCAGCAGCTTTCAGGAGAACACTGAAGCTTTCTTT

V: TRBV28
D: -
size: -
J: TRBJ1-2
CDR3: CASSLTPGTSNYGYTF
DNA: TGTGCCAGCAGTTTAACTCCCGGGACATCGAACTATGGCTACACCTTC

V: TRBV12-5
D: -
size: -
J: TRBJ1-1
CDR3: CASGFRVDTEAFF
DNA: TGTGCTAGTGGTTTCCGAGTGGACACTGAAGCTTTCTTT